This T cell receptor (beta chain) was captured by sequencing in a study of siplizumab effects on memory and regulatory T cells. V lost 4 bases to trimming and J lost 4 bases, with 7 bases between them. Germline CDR1 reads MNHNS; CDR2 reads SASEGT. This CDR3 spans 13 amino acids. Sequenced by immunoSEQ multiplex PCR; TCRdb stores in-frame clones only, minus some. The sample consists of approximately 100,000 clones, about nine tenths of them appearing once. The chain employs TRBV6-1 and TRBJ1-4; D is uncertain. The sample was CD4+ T cells sorted from blood. The TCR sequence derives from a human donor in good health. Some clones in this sample may be carry-over from other donors' samples. The CDR3 loop reads CASSASLNEKLFF. CDR3 DNA sequence: TGTGCCAGCAGTGCCTCCCTTAATGAAAAACTGTTTTTT.